This T cell receptor beta chain is drawn from a study of tumor-infiltrating lymphocytes in primary liver carcinoma (TCRdb year 2017). Background on the whole study: Hepatocellular carcinoma (four) or combined HCC and intrahepatic cholangiocarcinoma (one) was present in the five patients, who were three men and two women aged 30 to 69 years. The five patients had tumors of stage T1-T3 N0M0, with maximum diameters ranging from roughly 4 to 11 cm. TCRbeta repertoire sequencing, expression microarrays and whole-exome sequencing were combined in the study across five regions of each liver tumor, with adjacent normal tissue and blood also included. Roughly 3.65 to 7.13 million productive TCRbeta reads were obtained per sample, and no significant difference in read depth was found between tissue types. Reproducibility between technical replicate repertoires was high, with correlation coefficients above 0.95 and mean shared-clone rates near 0.89. Agilent mRNA microarray profiling was performed on the roughly 24 tumor region samples to relate TCRbeta repertoire diversity to the local molecular phenotype. A total of approximately 35 specimens from 5 patients underwent TCRbeta repertoire sequencing, comprising some 25 tumor regions, 5 adjacent noncancerous liver tissues and 5 peripheral blood samples.

Study-level results and caveats: Consistent with antigen-driven expansion, pairs of tumor regions showed higher repertoire overlap (mean about 36%) than either tumor-adjacent pairs (approximately 17%) or tumor-blood pairs (roughly 14%). Only the TCR beta chain was sequenced, which likely underestimates true repertoire diversity because unpaired alpha chains were not captured. The study included only five patients, and the authors note findings should be validated in a larger study. A significantly larger repertoire fraction was made up by the top 250 clones in tumors than in blood (p = 0.039). Bulk unsorted samples precluded comparing CD4+ and CD8+ T cell repertoires. Only about 7.5-25% of top clones were found in all five regions of a tumor, suggesting spatial heterogeneity of tumor-infiltrating T cells.

As for this clonotype: Its antigen remains undetermined. Base qualities are not recorded, but no much larger clone differs from it by a single base.

Using a constant-region primer and ProtoScript II reverse transcriptase, TCRbeta-specific cDNA was reverse-transcribed from around 520 ng total RNA. The TCRbeta libraries were prepared through three rounds of nested multiplex PCR following a slightly modified ARM-PCR procedure. The first two PCR rounds used multiplex TRBV1-TRBV30 forward primers with a Cbeta reverse primer, each for about 10 cycles. Sample barcodes and Illumina adapters were added in a final 25-cycle PCR using Deep VentR polymerase. Before sequencing, amplicons of 200-500 bp were gel-purified using a QIAquick gel extraction kit. TCRbeta amplicons were sequenced on an Illumina HiSeq 2500 with 250-bp paired-end reads. From the authors' description of their analysis: Trimmomatic v0.33 was used to quality-trim the reads, and FLASH v1.2.11 was used to merge paired reads so that full CDR3 sequences could be recovered. MiGEC v1.2.1b assigned V, D and J germline segments to the rearranged TCRbeta sequences. Clonotype statistics, along with Shannon-Wiener diversity indices, were calculated using VDJtools v1.0.0. To reduce sampling bias, subsequent analyses other than the diversity analysis used only the 250 most abundant clonotypes in each sample. In TCRdb, the public reads were trimmed at Q25 with fastp and aligned with MiXCR, with productive beta chains retained. Rows are unified per CDR3 protein, each entry keeping the most common DNA and genes. TCRdb, not the original authors, processed these V and J calls. The sample table contains approximately 100,000 distinct CDR3 sequences; only one count was recorded for approximately 70% of them. The biggest ten clones account for 9.5% to 15% of the sample.

V is pared back by 2 bases and J by 14 bases, with 17 bases lying between the germline termini. Its CDR3 holds 13 amino acids, cysteine through phenylalanine. Only CDR3 DNA is held: 39 bases, read in frame from base 1. Total RNA and DNA were co-extracted from roughly 20-30 mg of bulk tissue with the AllPrep DNA/RNA mini kit, without cell sorting. Between late 2015 and March 2016, roughly 5 patients in China with histopathologically diagnosed primary liver carcinoma had their tumors surgically resected. At the time of sampling, the patients were treatment-naive and had chronic HBV infection. Each tumor was sampled at five spatially separated regions: the superior, inferior, left-lateral and right-lateral poles and the tumor centre. Histology showed that every tumor sample contained more than 80% viable tumor cells. Each fresh piece of tumor and adjacent tissue was cut in two, with one half stored in RNAlater at -80 degrees C and the other half sent for histology.

The source is a woman between 55 and 75 years old with primary liver carcinoma and hepatitis B virus infection. The specimen was liver tumor tissue from sampling region 2. Per the publication, the cell subset or site label means: tumor region T2, inferior pole. This chain joins TRBV12-3 or TRBV12-4 to TRBJ2-3; no D gene can be assigned with confidence. The nucleotides are TGTGCCAGCAGTTTATCGTCCAGACTCACTCCGTATTTT. This yields the protein CASSLSSRLTPYF.